The 2 T cell receptor beta chains given below trace back to one sample, sequenced in a study of T cells in tumors after PD-1 blockade. Profiled with immunoSEQ multiplex PCR; TCRdb holds only in-frame clones, not every one. This sample has tens of thousands of clones, with around 67% found just once. The sample here was PBMCs, taken after anti-PD-1 treatment. The receptor set was obtained from a human donor with basal cell carcinoma.

The genes are TRBV19 and TRBJ2-7; tentatively, D is TRBD1 (5 bases). From germline, CDR1 is LNHDA and CDR2 SQIVND (reference sequence). The CDR3 is 15 amino acids. With 1 base removed from V and 1 base from J, the gap between germline ends came to 11 bases. The CDR3 reads CASSIAAGWSYEQYF. CDR3 in DNA: TGTGCCAGTAGTATAGCAGCAGGGTGGTCCTACGAGCAGTACTTC.

Comments on this clone: Other DNA sequences in the sample encode the same CDR3. The genes are TRBV7-9 and TRBJ2-7; 11 nucleotides match TRBD1. The V segment lost 6 bases and the J segment 4 bases; nucleotides outside the gene matches: 8. The CDR3 is 15 amino acids. CDR1 and CDR2 (germline): SEHNR, FQNEAQ (reference sequence). The CDR3 loop is CASRPGTGGVYEQYF. For the CDR3, the DNA is TGTGCCAGCAGACCAGGGACAGGGGGAGTTTACGAGCAGTACTTC.